A selection of T cell receptor beta chains follows, all from one sample in a study of OX40 agonist ivuxolimab in advanced cancers. Profiled with immunoSEQ multiplex PCR; TCRdb holds only in-frame clones, not every one. The repertoire holds roughly 100,000 clones, with 75% to 95% as singletons. The starting material was CD4+ or CD8+ T cells sorted from blood, obtained in a trial of the OX40 agonist ivuxolimab. All receptors derive from an adult with an advanced solid tumor such as melanoma, head and neck, liver or kidney cancer. Both conserved end residues are part of each CDR3. Fields, in order: clone size, J gene, V gene, D gene, CDR3 protein, CDR3 DNA. The D gene is left open where the match is weak. Expanded clones get a size class; other rows say once, few or many, or leave the size out.

clone size: .; J gene: TRBJ2-7; V gene: TRBV7-9; D gene: .; CDR3 protein: CASGESTYSYEQYF; CDR3 DNA: TGTGCCAGCGGGGAGAGCACCTACTCCTACGAGCAGTACTTC
clone size: .; J gene: TRBJ2-1; V gene: TRBV6-5; D gene: TRBD1; CDR3 protein: CASSAPGQGMGEQFF; CDR3 DNA: TGTGCCAGCAGTGCTCCGGGACAGGGGATGGGGGAGCAGTTCTTC
clone size: .; J gene: TRBJ2-1; V gene: TRBV4-1; D gene: .; CDR3 protein: CASSQEGPSDHEQFF; CDR3 DNA: TGCGCCAGCAGCCAAGAGGGCCCCAGTGACCATGAGCAGTTCTTC
clone size: .; J gene: TRBJ2-1; V gene: TRBV6-6; D gene: TRBD2; CDR3 protein: CASSTELATTYNEQFF; CDR3 DNA: TGTGCCAGCAGTACAGAACTAGCGACAACCTACAATGAGCAGTTCTTC
clone size: once; J gene: TRBJ2-5; V gene: TRBV27; D gene: .; CDR3 protein: CASTHRAQETQYF; CDR3 DNA: TGTGCCAGCACTCACAGGGCCCAAGAGACCCAGTACTTC
clone size: .; J gene: TRBJ2-3; V gene: TRBV5-6; D gene: TRBD2; CDR3 protein: CASSAPGGSTDTQYF; CDR3 DNA: TGTGCCAGCAGCGCGCCGGGGGGATCCACAGATACGCAGTATTTT
clone size: few; J gene: TRBJ1-6; V gene: TRBV19; D gene: TRBD1; CDR3 protein: CASSFTGVSPLHF; CDR3 DNA: TGTGCCAGTAGTTTTACAGGGGTCTCACCCCTCCACTTT
clone size: .; J gene: TRBJ1-1; V gene: TRBV28; D gene: .; CDR3 protein: CASLERGVNTEAFF; CDR3 DNA: TGTGCCAGCTTAGAAAGAGGAGTGAACACTGAAGCTTTCTTT
clone size: .; J gene: TRBJ1-1; V gene: TRBV6-1; D gene: .; CDR3 protein: CASSEFGGYTEAFF; CDR3 DNA: TGTGCCAGCAGTGAATTCGGAGGGTACACTGAAGCTTTCTTT
clone size: .; J gene: TRBJ1-1; V gene: TRBV4-1; D gene: .; CDR3 protein: CASSQGAATFNTEAFF; CDR3 DNA: TGCGCCAGCAGCCAAGGGGCAGCCACATTCAACACTGAAGCTTTCTTT
clone size: .; J gene: TRBJ1-5; V gene: TRBV21-1; D gene: .; CDR3 protein: CASSKGPAKYSNQPQHF; CDR3 DNA: TGTGCCAGCAGCAAAGGACCCGCTAAATATAGCAATCAGCCCCAGCATTTT
clone size: .; J gene: TRBJ2-3; V gene: TRBV6-1; D gene: TRBD2; CDR3 protein: CASGWTRKDTQYF; CDR3 DNA: TGTGCCAGCGGGTGGACTAGGAAAGATACGCAGTATTTT
clone size: .; J gene: TRBJ2-1; V gene: TRBV5-1; D gene: TRBD1; CDR3 protein: CASQPPGTGKNEQFF; CDR3 DNA: TGCGCCAGCCAACCTCCGGGGACAGGTAAAAATGAGCAGTTCTTC
clone size: .; J gene: TRBJ1-4; V gene: TRBV7-6; D gene: TRBD1; CDR3 protein: CASSSGTGMEKLFF; CDR3 DNA: TGTGCCAGCAGCTCCGGGACAGGGATGGAAAAACTGTTTTTT
clone size: .; J gene: TRBJ1-6; V gene: TRBV7-2; D gene: .; CDR3 protein: CASSLPNSPLHF; CDR3 DNA: TGTGCCAGCAGCCTACCTAATTCACCCCTCCACTTT
clone size: .; J gene: TRBJ2-3; V gene: TRBV30; D gene: .; CDR3 protein: CAWSSPAGTDTQYF; CDR3 DNA: TGTGCCTGGAGCTCCCCCGCCGGCACAGATACGCAGTATTTT